Shown below are 16 T cell receptor beta chains from a single sample sequenced in a study of T-cell memory formation after mild COVID-19. One entry per CDR3 protein results from TCRdb running MiXCR on the 5' RACE reads. The data hold 250,000 or so distinct CDR3 sequences, with more than 15% observed a single time. Sequenced sample: PBMCs or a T cell subset sorted from them (not recorded which). These receptors were collected from a man aged 18 to 35 who had mild COVID-19 (a few samples of this study predate the infection). Cell type and time point are not known.

This clonotype was observed a handful of times. The V call is TRBV4-2, the J call TRBJ2-3; possibly TRBD2 for D (6 bases). Looked up from germline, CDR1 is LGHNA and CDR2 is YNFKEQ. The CDR3 has 15 residues. V was trimmed by 0 bases and J by 3 bases, leaving 10 bases between them. DNA for the CDR3: TGTGCCAGCAGCCAAGATCGGGGGTTGACAGATACGCAGTATTTT. Amino acids: CASSQDRGLTDTQYF.

CDR3 sequence reads: CASTMPGEGSTEAFF. In DNA, the CDR3 is TGTGCCAGTACCATGCCAGGGGAGGGGAGCACTGAAGCTTTCTTT. The chain is built from TRBV19 and TRBJ1-1; possibly TRBD1 for D (6 bases). V lost 7 bases and J 4 bases, leaving 19 bases between the germline ends. In germline, CDR1 is LNHDA, CDR2 SQIVND (reference sequence). This CDR3 has 15 amino acids.

CDR3 bases: TGCGCCAGCAGCCAACCGAGACAGGGCGCTACCTACGAGCAGTACTTC. It specifies CASSQPRQGATYEQYF. The rearrangement links TRBV4-1 to TRBJ2-7; 7 positions match TRBD1. The CDR3 is made up of 16 amino acids. Germline V gene data show CDR1 as MGHRA and CDR2 as YSYEKL. V shed 2 bases and J 2 bases; nucleotides not matched to a gene: 9.

This clonotype was observed a few times. The chain couples TRBV6-2 or TRBV6-3 to TRBJ1-6; no definite D call. CDR3 length equals 13 residues. With 2 bases removed from V and 8 bases from J, the gap between germline ends came to 7 bases. Per germline, CDR1 MNHEY and CDR2 SVGEGT. Here the CDR3 reads CASSYVADSPLHF. The CDR3 coding sequence is TGTGCCAGCAGTTACGTGGCAGATTCACCCCTCCACTTT.

This clonotype was counted many times. The chain has TRBV9 and TRBJ2-3, with 13 bases that match TRBD2. Looked up from germline, CDR1 is SGDLS and CDR2 is YYNGEE. Trimming removed 4 bases from V and 4 bases from J; junction bases left unmatched: 3. The CDR3 consists of 15 residues. The CDR3 nucleotides are TGTGCCAGCAGCTCTGGGACTAGCGGGGCAGATACGCAGTATTTT. This sequence encodes CASSSGTSGADTQYF.

This clonotype was detected only a few times. The rearrangement uses TRBV7-2 and TRBJ1-2, with unresolved D. CDR1 is SGHTA, CDR2 FQGNSA, per germline. With 0 bases removed from V and 4 bases from J, the gap between germline ends came to 12 bases. The CDR3 covers 15 residues. The DNA for the CDR3 is TGTGCCAGCAGCTTAGCGCGCCCTGGCGGCTATGGCTACACCTTC. Encoded protein: CASSLARPGGYGYTF.

In this sample, this clonotype turned up a few times. The rearrangement joins TRBV6-1 to TRBJ2-3; 7 nucleotides match TRBD2. J was trimmed by 3 bases and V by 3 bases; bases with no gene match: 9. The germline V gene encodes CDR1 MNHNS and CDR2 SASEGT. The CDR3 consists of 16 residues. This CDR3 reads CASSEVGGGRTDTQYF. The CDR3 bases are TGTGCCAGCAGTGAGGTTGGCGGGGGAAGGACAGATACGCAGTATTTT.

V gene TRBV2 combines with J gene TRBJ2-7; 9 bases are shared with TRBD2. The CDR3 is 16 amino acids. Looked up from germline, CDR1 is SNHLY and CDR2 is FYNNEI. The junction had 8 bases not matched to a gene; V was cut back by 3 bases and J by 2 bases. The CDR3, as DNA: TGTGCCAGCAGTGATATAGGACTAGCGTACACCTACGAGCAGTACGTC. It codes for CASSDIGLAYTYEQYV.

This clonotype was seen a few times. The J gene is TRBJ2-3, the V gene TRBV7-3; D may match TRBD1 or TRBD2 (5 bases each). Germline V gene lookup returns CDR1 SGHTA and CDR2 FQGTGA. The CDR3 is made up of 15 amino acids. Trimming shortened V by 4 bases and J by 6 bases, and 17 bases separated the two germline ends. The CDR3 bases are TGTGCCAGCAGCTCCTCCGGGACCCACGGGGATACGCAGTATTTT. It translates to CASSSSGTHGDTQYF.

This chain connects TRBV6-2 or TRBV6-3 to TRBJ1-1; TRBD1 might be the D (5 bases). V shed 0 bases and J shed 11 bases, with 10 bases lying between them. Germline lookup yields CDR1 MNHEY and CDR2 SVGEGT. The CDR3 has 12 residues. The CDR3 is CASSYSGDVAFF. DNA for the CDR3: TGTGCCAGCAGTTACTCGGGGGATGTGGCTTTCTTT.

The V gene is TRBV12-3 or TRBV12-4, the J gene TRBJ2-5; D gene uncertain. V lost 6 bases and J 1 base, leaving 15 bases between the germline ends. The CDR3 is 15 amino acids. The CDR3 is CASRRAADRQETQYF. The CDR3 DNA reads TGTGCCAGCAGAAGGGCGGCGGACCGCCAAGAGACCCAGTACTTC.

This clonotype appeared many times. The V and J genes are TRBV9 and TRBJ2-2; D is uncertain. Germline V gene sequence: CDR1 SGDLS, CDR2 YYNGEE. V lost 0 bases, J lost 6 bases, and 6 bases lay in between. The CDR3 is made up of 13 amino acids. CDR3 DNA: TGTGCCAGCAGCGTAGAGGTAGCCGGGGAGCTGTTTTTT. Amino acid sequence: CASSVEVAGELFF.

This CDR3 reads CASSVAWGAGEQFF. The CDR3 bases are TGTGCCAGCAGCGTAGCTTGGGGGGCGGGTGAGCAGTTCTTC. V and J are TRBV9 and TRBJ2-1; tentatively, D is TRBD1 or TRBD2 (6 bases each). The CDR3 is 14 amino acids. Trimming took off 0 bases at V and 9 bases at J, with 13 bases between the two ends. CDR1 SGDLS and CDR2 YYNGEE come from the germline V gene. The whole variable domain, remainder taken from reference TRBV9 and TRBJ2-1, is DSGVTQTPKHLITATGQRVTLRCSPRSGDLSVYWYQQSLDQGLQFLIQYYNGEERAKGNILERFSAQQFPDLHSELNLSSLELGDSALYFCASSVAWGAGEQFFGPGTRLTVL.

This clonotype was seen only a few times. The V call is TRBV2, the J call TRBJ2-5, with D hard to call. There are 12 residues in the CDR3. Looked up from germline, CDR1 is SNHLY and CDR2 is FYNNEI. Trimming pared 3 bases from V and 4 bases from J, leaving 6 bases between. CDR3 protein: CASSEMLETQYF. The CDR3 bases are TGTGCCAGCAGTGAGATGCTAGAGACCCAGTACTTC.

The rearrangement links TRBV7-9 to TRBJ1-1, with D perhaps TRBD1 (5 bases). This CDR3 spans 14 amino acids. Trimming took 3 bases from V and 1 from J, leaving 9 bases between them. Germline V lookup: CDR1 SEHNR, CDR2 FQNEAQ (reference sequence). The CDR3: CASSFSGTNTEAFF. DNA of the CDR3: TGTGCCAGCAGCTTCTCAGGGACGAACACTGAAGCTTTCTTT.

The sample holds many counts of this clonotype. The V gene is TRBV5-1, the J gene TRBJ2-7, with D unresolved. The V end was cut by 2 bases, the J end by 0 bases, with 9 bases between. Germline assignment: CDR1 SGHRS and CDR2 YFSETQ. The CDR3 contains 14 residues. The CDR3 is CASSFARPSYEQYV. The DNA of the CDR3 is TGCGCCAGCAGCTTTGCCAGGCCCTCCTACGAGCAGTACGTC.